The clone carrying this T cell receptor beta chain was counted many times. Its cognate antigen is unknown. The CDR3 is 12 residues long. Trimming left V 8 bases short and J 5 bases short, with 12 bases between. CDR1 is MDHEN and CDR2 is SYDVKM in the germline V gene. The entry originates in a study of T cells in Graves' hyperthyroidism and ophthalmopathy. In the study overall: Peripheral blood specimens were obtained at initial diagnosis, prior to any treatment. Study results and caveats: Model predictions of ophthalmopathy came a median around 6.5 months before onset.

The source material, RNA transcripts, was used to amplify TCR beta CDR3 regions. When the TCR CDR3 underwent first-round RT-PCR, the HTBI primer set was used. TCRdb reprocessed the multiplex PCR reads with MiXCR, giving one entry per CDR3 protein. The sample yields about 640,000 distinct CDR3 sequences, roughly 20% seen once. Clinicians diagnosed patients from clinical symptoms, serum thyroxine and TRAb, thyroid ultrasound and orbital computed tomography. This sample holds PBMCs from less than 11 ml fresh peripheral blood. This chain links TRBV28 with TRBJ1-1; D not certain. The source material was blood. This clonotype was sampled from a young man with Graves' ophthalmopathy. CDR3 sequence reads: CASESVGTEAFF. The CDR3 nucleotides are TGTGCCAGCGAATCAGTAGGGACTGAAGCTTTCTTT.